This TCR beta chain was sequenced for a study of blood T cell repertoires in COVID-19. Study in general: T cells, B-cell-depleted T cells, or PBMCs provided the cDNA or gDNA that served as material.

In the source study's methods: Reference gene primer amplification yielded estimated nucleated cell counts. TCRdb keeps only in-frame clones here, not all; method: immunoSEQ multiplex PCR. For V, J and clone size, that table is used; D and trimming come from the DNA. The sample lists roughly 250,000 clones, approximately 90% seen once, with about 6% in the top ten. This CDR3 spans 16 amino acids. Deletions cut 0 bases from V and 0 bases from J, with 9 bases between. The germline gives CDR1 LGHNA, CDR2 YSLEER. The TCR comes from a woman younger than 45 with acute COVID-19. The sample comprised PBMCs or T cells enriched from blood (not recorded which). The chain links TRBV4-3 to TRBJ1-5; D is uncertain. This CDR3 reads CASSQDRQVSNQPQHF. CDR3 DNA: TGCGCCAGCAGCCAAGATAGGCAGGTTAGCAATCAGCCCCAGCATTTT.